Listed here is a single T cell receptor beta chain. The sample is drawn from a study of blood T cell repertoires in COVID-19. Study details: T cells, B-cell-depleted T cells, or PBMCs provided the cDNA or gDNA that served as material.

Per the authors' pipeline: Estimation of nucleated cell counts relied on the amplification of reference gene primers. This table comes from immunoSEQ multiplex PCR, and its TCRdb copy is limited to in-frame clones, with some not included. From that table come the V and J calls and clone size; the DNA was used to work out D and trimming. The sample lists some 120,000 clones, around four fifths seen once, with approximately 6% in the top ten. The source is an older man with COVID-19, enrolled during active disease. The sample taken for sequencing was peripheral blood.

CDR3 residues: CASSSHGVGGSYNSPLHF. The CDR3 coding sequence is TGTGCCAGCAGCTCCCATGGGGTAGGGGGTTCCTATAATTCACCCCTCCACTTT. The genes are TRBV7-3 and TRBJ1-6, with a weak D call TRBD1 (6 bases). CDR1 and CDR2 (germline): SGHTA, FQGTGA. The germline V and J ends were trimmed by 4 bases and 1 base, with 17 bases remaining between them. CDR3 length: 18 residues.